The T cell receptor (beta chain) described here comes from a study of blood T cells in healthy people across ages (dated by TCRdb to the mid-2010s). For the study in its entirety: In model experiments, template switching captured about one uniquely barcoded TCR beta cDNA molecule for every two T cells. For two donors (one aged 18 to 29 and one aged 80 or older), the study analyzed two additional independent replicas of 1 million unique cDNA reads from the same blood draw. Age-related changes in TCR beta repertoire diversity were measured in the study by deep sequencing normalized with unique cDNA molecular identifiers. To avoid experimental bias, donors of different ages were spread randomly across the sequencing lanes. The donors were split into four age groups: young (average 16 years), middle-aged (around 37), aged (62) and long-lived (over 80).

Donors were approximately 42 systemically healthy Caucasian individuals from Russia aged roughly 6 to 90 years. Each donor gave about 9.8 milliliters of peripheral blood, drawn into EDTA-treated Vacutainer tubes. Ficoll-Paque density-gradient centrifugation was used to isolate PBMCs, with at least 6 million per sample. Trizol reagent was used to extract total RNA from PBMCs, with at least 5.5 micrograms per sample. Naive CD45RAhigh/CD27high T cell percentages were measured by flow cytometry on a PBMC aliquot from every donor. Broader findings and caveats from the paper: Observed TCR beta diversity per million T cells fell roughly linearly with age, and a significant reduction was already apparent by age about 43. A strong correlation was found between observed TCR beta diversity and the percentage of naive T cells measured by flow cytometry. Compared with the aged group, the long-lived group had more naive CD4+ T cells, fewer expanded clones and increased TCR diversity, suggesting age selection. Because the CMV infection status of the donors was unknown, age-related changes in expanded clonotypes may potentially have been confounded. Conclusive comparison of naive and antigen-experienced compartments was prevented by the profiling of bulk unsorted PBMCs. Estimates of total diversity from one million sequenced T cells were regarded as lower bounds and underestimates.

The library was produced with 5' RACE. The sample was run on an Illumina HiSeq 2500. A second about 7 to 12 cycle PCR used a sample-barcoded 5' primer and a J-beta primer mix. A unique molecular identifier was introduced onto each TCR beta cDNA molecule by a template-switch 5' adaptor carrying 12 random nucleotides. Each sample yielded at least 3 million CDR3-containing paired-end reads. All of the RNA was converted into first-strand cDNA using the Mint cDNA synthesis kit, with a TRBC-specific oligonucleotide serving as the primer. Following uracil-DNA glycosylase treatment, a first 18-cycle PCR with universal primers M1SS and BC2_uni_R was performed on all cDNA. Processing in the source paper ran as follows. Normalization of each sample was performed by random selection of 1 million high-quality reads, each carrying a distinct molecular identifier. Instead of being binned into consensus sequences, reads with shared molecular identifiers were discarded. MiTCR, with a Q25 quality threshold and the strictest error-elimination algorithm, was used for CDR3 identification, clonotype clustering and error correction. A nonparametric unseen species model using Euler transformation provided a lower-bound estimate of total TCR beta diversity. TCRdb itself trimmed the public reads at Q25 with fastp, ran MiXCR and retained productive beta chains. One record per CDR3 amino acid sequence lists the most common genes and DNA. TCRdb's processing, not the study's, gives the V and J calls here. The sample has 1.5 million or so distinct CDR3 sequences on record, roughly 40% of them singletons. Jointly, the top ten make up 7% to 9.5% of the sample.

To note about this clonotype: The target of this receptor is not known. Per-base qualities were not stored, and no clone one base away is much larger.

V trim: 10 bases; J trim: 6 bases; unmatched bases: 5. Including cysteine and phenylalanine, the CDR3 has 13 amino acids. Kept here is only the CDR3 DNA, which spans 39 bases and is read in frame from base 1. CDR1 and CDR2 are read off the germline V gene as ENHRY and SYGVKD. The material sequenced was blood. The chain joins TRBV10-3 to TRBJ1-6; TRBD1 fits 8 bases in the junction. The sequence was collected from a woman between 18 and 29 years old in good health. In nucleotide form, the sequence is TGTGCCAACCGACAGGGGTTTAATTCACCCCTCCACTTT. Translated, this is CANRQGFNSPLHF.